This T cell receptor (beta chain) derives from a study of Graves' ophthalmopathy and Graves' hyperthyroidism. Study results and limitations: The model predicted ophthalmopathy progression with roughly 70% sensitivity and less than 85% specificity.

Researchers took RNA transcripts and amplified TCR beta CDR3 regions from them. The authors performed first-round RT-PCR with HTBI primers and then a second-round multiplex PCR. TCRdb used MiXCR to reprocess the multiplex PCR reads, holding one entry per CDR3 protein. The table lists about 620,000 distinct CDR3 sequences, roughly 20% of them singletons. Hyperthyroidism patients were newly diagnosed, ill under 2 months, and aged 18 to 65 years. Of note for this clonotype: Its antigen is unknown.

Germline V lookup: CDR1 SGHAT, CDR2 FQNNGV. There are 17 residues in the CDR3. V shed 4 bases and J shed 6 bases, with 24 bases lying between them. The V call is TRBV11-2, the J call TRBJ1-2; D call uncertain. The sequenced material came from peripheral blood. This TCR came from a young woman with stable Graves' hyperthyroidism. Some clones in this sample may be carry-over from other donors' samples. The DNA for the CDR3 is TGTGCCAGCAGCTCTCAGTTCCGTGCGTCCCTGGGTGATGGCTACACCTTC. As protein: CASSSQFRASLGDGYTF.